The entry below gives a single T cell receptor beta chain sequence along with its context. The V gene's germline CDR1 is KGHSH and CDR2 LQKENI. This CDR3 region has 13 residues. The V end was cut by 3 bases, the J end by 7 bases, with 9 bases between. This sample was taken from a study of shared clonotypes between healthy human individuals. Some clones are missing from TCRdb's copy, which holds only in-frame ones; the method was immunoSEQ multiplex PCR. The top ten hold around 13% of the sample, which has about 460,000 clones, roughly three quarters seen once. All donors were Caucasian adults living in Nashville, Tennessee. Unsorted samples, those not sorted, used some 90 million PBMCs for genomic DNA.

The V gene is TRBV18, the J gene TRBJ2-2; D gene unclear. This sequence was found in a middle-aged woman in good health. Some clones in this sample may be carry-over from other donors' samples. Source material: PBMCs. DNA of the CDR3: TGTGCCAGCTCACCCCTAGAAAGCGGGGAGCTGTTTTTT. Residues: CASSPLESGELFF. The variable domain in full, completed from reference TRBV18 and TRBJ2-2, reads NAGVMQNPRHLVRRRGQEARLRCSPMKGHSHVYWYRQLPEEGLKFMVYLQKENIIDESGMPKERFSAEFPKEGPSILRIQQVVRGDSAAYFCASSPLESGELFFGEGSRLTVL.